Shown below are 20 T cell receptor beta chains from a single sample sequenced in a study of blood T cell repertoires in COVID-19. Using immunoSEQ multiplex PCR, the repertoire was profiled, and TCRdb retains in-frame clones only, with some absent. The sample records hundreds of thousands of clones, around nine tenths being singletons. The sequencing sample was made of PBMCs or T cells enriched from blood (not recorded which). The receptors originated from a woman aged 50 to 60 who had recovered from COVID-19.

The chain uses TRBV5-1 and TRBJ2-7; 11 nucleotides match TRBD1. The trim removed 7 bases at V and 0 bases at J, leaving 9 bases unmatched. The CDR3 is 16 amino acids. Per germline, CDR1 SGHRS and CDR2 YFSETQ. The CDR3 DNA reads TGCGCCAGCTCGCGGGGACAGGGGGGGAACTCCTACGAGCAGTACTTC. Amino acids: CASSRGQGGNSYEQYF.

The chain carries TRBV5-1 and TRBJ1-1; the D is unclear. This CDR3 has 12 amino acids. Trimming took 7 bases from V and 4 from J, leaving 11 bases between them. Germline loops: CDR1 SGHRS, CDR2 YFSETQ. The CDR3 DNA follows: TGCGCCAGCTCCGGGATTCTCACTGAAGCTTTCTTT. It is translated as CASSGILTEAFF.

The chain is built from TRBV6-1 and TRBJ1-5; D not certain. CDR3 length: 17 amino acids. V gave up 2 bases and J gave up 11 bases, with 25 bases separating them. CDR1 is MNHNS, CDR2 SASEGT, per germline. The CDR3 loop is CASSERRTVPAGRTQHF. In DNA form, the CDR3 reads TGTGCCAGCAGTGAAAGGCGAACAGTACCAGCCGGTAGGACCCAGCATTTT.

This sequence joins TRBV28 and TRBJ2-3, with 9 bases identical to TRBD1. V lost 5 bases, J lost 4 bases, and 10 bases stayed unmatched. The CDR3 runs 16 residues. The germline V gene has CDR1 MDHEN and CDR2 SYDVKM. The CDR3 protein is CASSKTGGLFADTQYF. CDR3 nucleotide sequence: TGTGCCAGCAGTAAGACAGGGGGGTTGTTCGCAGATACGCAGTATTTT.

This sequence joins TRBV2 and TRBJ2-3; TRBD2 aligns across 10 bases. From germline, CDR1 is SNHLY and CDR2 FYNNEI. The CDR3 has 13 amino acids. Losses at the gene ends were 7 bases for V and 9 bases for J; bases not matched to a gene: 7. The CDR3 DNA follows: TGTGCCAGCAAAAGCGGGAGGGCCGGAACGCAGTATTTT. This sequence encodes CASKSGRAGTQYF.

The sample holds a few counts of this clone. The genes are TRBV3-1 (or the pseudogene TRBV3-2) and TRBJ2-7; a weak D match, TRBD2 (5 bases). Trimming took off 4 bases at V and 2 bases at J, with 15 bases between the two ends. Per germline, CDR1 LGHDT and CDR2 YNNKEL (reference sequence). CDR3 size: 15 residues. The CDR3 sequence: CASSLRNLAPYEQYF. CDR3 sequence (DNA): TGTGCCAGCAGCCTGAGAAACCTAGCTCCCTACGAGCAGTACTTC.

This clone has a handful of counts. The CDR3 sequence is CASSSGQGRDEQYF. The CDR3 DNA reads as TGTGCCAGCAGCTCTGGACAGGGAAGAGACGAGCAGTACTTC. V and J are TRBV7-9 and TRBJ2-7; 8 bases fit TRBD1. CDR1 SEHNR and CDR2 FQNEAQ come from the germline V gene (reference sequence). J lost 5 bases, V lost 4 bases, and 7 bases had no gene match. The CDR3 totals 14 residues.

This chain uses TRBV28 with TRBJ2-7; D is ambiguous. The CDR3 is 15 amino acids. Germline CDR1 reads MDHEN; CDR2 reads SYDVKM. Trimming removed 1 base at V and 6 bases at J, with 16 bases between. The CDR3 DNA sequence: TGTGCCAGCAGTTTATCGCCCTTAGCCGGAAGCGAGCAGTACTTC. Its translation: CASSLSPLAGSEQYF.

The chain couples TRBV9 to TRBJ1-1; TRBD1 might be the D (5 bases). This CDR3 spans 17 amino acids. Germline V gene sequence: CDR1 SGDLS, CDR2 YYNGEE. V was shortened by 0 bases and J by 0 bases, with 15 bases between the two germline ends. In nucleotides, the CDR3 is TGTGCCAGCAGCGTAGGGTGGGGGGAAACTATGAACACTGAAGCTTTCTTT. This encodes CASSVGWGETMNTEAFF.

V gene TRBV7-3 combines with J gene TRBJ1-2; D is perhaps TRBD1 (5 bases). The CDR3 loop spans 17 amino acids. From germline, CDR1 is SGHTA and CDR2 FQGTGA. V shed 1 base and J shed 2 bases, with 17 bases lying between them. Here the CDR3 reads CASSLKAREAGNYGYTF. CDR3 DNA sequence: TGTGCCAGCAGCTTAAAGGCCCGGGAGGCAGGGAACTATGGCTACACCTTC. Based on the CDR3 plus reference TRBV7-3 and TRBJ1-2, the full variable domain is GAGVSQTPSNKVTEKGKYVELRCDPISGHTALYWYRQSLGQGPEFLIYFQGTGAADDSGLPNDRFFAVRPEGSVSTLKIQRTERGDSAVYLCASSLKAREAGNYGYTFGSGTRLTVV.

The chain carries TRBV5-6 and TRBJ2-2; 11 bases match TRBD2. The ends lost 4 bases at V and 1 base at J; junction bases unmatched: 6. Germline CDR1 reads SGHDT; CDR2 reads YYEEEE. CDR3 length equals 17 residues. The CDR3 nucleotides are TGTGCCAGCAGCGAGGGGGGGACTAGCGGGAACACCGGGGAGCTGTTTTTT. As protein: CASSEGGTSGNTGELFF.

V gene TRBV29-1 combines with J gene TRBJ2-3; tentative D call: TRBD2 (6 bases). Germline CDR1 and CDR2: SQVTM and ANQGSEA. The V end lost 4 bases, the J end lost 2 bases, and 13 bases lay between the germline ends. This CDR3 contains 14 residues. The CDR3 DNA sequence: TGCAGCGTTGTGAAGGGAGGAGACACAGATACGCAGTATTTT. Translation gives CSVVKGGDTDTQYF.

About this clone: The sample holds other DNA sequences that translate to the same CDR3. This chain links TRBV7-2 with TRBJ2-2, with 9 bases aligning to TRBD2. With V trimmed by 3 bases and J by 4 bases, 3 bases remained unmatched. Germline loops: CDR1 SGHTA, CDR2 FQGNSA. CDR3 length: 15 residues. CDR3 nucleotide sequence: TGTGCCAGCAGCTTGGGACTAGCAGGCACCGGGGAGCTGTTTTTT. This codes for CASSLGLAGTGELFF.

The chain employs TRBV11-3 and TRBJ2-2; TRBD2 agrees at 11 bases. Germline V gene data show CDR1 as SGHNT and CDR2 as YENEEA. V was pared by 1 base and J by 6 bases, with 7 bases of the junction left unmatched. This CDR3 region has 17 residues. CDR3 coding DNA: TGTGCCAGCAGCTTAGGCACACTAGCGGGAGCCCCCGGGGAGCTGTTTTTT. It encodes CASSLGTLAGAPGELFF.

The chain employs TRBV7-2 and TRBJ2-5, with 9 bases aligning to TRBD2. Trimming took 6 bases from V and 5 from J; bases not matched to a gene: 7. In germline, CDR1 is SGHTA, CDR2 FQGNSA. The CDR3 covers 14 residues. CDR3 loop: CASSDSGRWETQYF. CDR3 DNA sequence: TGTGCCAGCAGTGATAGCGGGAGATGGGAGACCCAGTACTTC.

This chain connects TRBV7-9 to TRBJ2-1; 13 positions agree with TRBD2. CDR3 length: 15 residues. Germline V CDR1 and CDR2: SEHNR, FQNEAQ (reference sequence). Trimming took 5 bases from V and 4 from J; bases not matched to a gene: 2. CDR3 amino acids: CASSGTSGTYNEQFF. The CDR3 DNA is TGTGCCAGCAGCGGGACTAGCGGGACTTACAATGAGCAGTTCTTC.

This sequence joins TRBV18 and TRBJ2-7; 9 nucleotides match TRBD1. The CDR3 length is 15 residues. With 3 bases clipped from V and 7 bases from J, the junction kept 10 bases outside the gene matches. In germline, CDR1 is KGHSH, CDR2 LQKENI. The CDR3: CASSPVTGGTDEQYF. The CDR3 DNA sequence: TGTGCCAGCTCACCGGTGACAGGGGGTACGGATGAGCAGTACTTC.

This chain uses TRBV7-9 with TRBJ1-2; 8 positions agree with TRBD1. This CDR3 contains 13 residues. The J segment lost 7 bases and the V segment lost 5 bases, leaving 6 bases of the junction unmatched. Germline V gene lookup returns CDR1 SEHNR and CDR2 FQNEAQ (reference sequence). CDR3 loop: CASSTTGGTGYTF. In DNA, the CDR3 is TGTGCCAGCAGCACCACAGGGGGAACTGGCTACACCTTC.

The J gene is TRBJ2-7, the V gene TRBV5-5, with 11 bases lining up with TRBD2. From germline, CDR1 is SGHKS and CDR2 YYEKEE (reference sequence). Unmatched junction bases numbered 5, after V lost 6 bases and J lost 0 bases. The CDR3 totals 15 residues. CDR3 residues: CASTLGLADSYEQYF. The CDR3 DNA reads TGTGCCAGCACTCTGGGACTAGCGGACTCCTACGAGCAGTACTTC.

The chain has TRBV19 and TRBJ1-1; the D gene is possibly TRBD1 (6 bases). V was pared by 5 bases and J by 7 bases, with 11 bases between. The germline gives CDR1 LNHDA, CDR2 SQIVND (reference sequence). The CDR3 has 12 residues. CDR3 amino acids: CASSDRYGEAFF. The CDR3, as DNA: TGTGCCAGTAGTGACAGGTACGGTGAAGCTTTCTTT.